A selection of T cell receptor beta chains follows, all from one sample in a study of CD8+CD57+ T cells in acquired aplastic anemia. TCRdb reprocessed the reads via MiXCR and lists one record per CDR3 protein. The sample comprises 200,000 or so distinct CDR3 sequences, approximately 65% of which are singletons, and about 60% rests with the top ten. What was sequenced was sorted CD4+, CD8+, or CD8+CD57+ T cells (not recorded which) from PBMCs. These receptors were obtained from a human donor with aplastic anemia. Each CDR3 is given with its conserved first and last residue. The D gene is left open where the match is weak. Clone size appears in some rows only: once, few, many, or a class for an expanded clone.

d_call	v_call	j_call	clone_size	cdr3_nt	cdr3_aa
-	TRBV19	TRBJ1-1	-	TGTGCCAGTAGTTGGTCGCTGCTTGCGAACACTGAAGCTTTCTTT	CASSWSLLANTEAFF
-	TRBV11-1	TRBJ2-7	many	TGTGCCAGCAGCTTGCCAGGGGAGGGGCTCGAGCAGTACTTC	CASSLPGEGLEQYF
TRBD2	TRBV7-9	TRBJ2-3	-	TGTGCCAGCAGCCAGACTAGCGGGAGCCCAGATACGCAGTATTTT	CASSQTSGSPDTQYF
-	TRBV2	TRBJ1-4	-	TGTGCCAGCAGCTTGGAGATGGCTAATGAAAAACTGTTTTTT	CASSLEMANEKLFF
TRBD1	TRBV19	TRBJ1-1	-	TGTGCCAGTAGTATCAGGACCGGGACAGTGAACACTGAAGCTTTCTTT	CASSIRTGTVNTEAFF
TRBD1	TRBV9	TRBJ2-7	-	TGTGCCAGCAGCCCCACGACAGGGGACTACGAGCAGTACTTC	CASSPTTGDYEQYF
TRBD2	TRBV20-1	TRBJ2-7	few	TGCAGTGCTAGGCATAGCGGGAACTACGAGCAGTACTTC	CSARHSGNYEQYF
TRBD2	TRBV10-3	TRBJ2-1	few	TGTGCCATCAGTGAGCGACTAGCGGTTTACAATGAGCAGTTCTTC	CAISERLAVYNEQFF
TRBD1	TRBV7-6	TRBJ2-7	few	TGTGCCAGCAGCTCGATCCGGGACAGGGGTACCCACGAGCAGTACTTC	CASSSIRDRGTHEQYF
-	TRBV2	TRBJ1-2	-	TGTGCCAGCAGCCCAGGGGAGGACTATGGCTACACCTTC	CASSPGEDYGYTF
-	TRBV4-2	TRBJ1-1	-	TGTGCCAGCGGTCCGGCAAACGCTGAAGCTTTCTTT	CASGPANAEAFF
TRBD1	TRBV29-1	TRBJ2-5	-	TGCAGCGATATCCCGGGACAGGGATTAGAGACCCAGTACTTC	CSDIPGQGLETQYF
-	TRBV20-1	TRBJ2-7	-	TGCAGTGCTAGAGCCGCCAGGGAAGGCCACTACGAGCAGTACTTC	CSARAAREGHYEQYF
-	TRBV11-2	TRBJ2-4	-	TGTGCCAGCAGCCCGAACAGGGAGCTAAACATTCAGTACTTC	CASSPNRELNIQYF
-	TRBV5-5	TRBJ1-2	-	TGTGCCAGCAGCTTGACAGGGAGGGAAATGGGGTATGGCTACACCTTC	CASSLTGREMGYGYTF
TRBD2	TRBV19	TRBJ2-3	many	TGTGCCTCCGCTTCTAGCGGAGACGGGACAGATACGCAGTATTTT	CASASSGDGTDTQYF
TRBD1	TRBV20-1	TRBJ2-5	few	TGCAGTGCGCGGCCCCGGGACAGGGAAGAGACCCAGTACTTC	CSARPRDREETQYF
TRBD1	TRBV6-6	TRBJ2-7	-	TGTGCCAGCAGCCATGACAGGGGCGAGCAGTACTTC	CASSHDRGEQYF
-	TRBV12-3/TRBV12-4	TRBJ2-1	-	TGTGCCAGCAGTGAATTTCCCAGGGACGATGAGCAGTTCTTC	CASSEFPRDDEQFF
-	TRBV12-3/TRBV12-4	TRBJ2-7	few	TGTGCCATCAGTGCCGGGATCTCCTACGAGCAGTACTTC	CAISAGISYEQYF
-	TRBV2	TRBJ2-7	-	TGTGCCAGCAGTGAATTGGGGGTGAGGTCCTACGAGCAGTACTTC	CASSELGVRSYEQYF
TRBD1	TRBV6-1	TRBJ1-3	-	TGTGCCAGCAGTGCAATGGGACAGCGCTCAACCTCTGGAAACACTATATATTTT	CASSAMGQRSTSGNTIYF
-	TRBV5-1	TRBJ1-5	few	TGCGCCAGCAGCTTAGGGGTTGGTCAGCCCCAGCATTTT	CASSLGVGQPQHF
TRBD2	TRBV24-1	TRBJ2-3	-	TGTGCCACCAGTGTGAGGACTAGCGGAGTCACAGATACGCAGTATTTT	CATSVRTSGVTDTQYF
TRBD1	TRBV12-5	TRBJ2-6	-	TGTGCCAGCAGCCCCGACAGGGTCATTGGGGCCAACGTCCTGACTTTC	CASSPDRVIGANVLTF
-	TRBV5-1	TRBJ1-2	few	TGCGCCAGCAGCTTGGCGCAGGGGACTAACTATGGCTACACCTTC	CASSLAQGTNYGYTF
TRBD1	TRBV12-5	TRBJ1-5	many	TGTGCTAGTCGGGACAGGGATCAGCCCCAGCATTTT	CASRDRDQPQHF
TRBD2	TRBV5-4	TRBJ2-3	-	TGTGCCAGCAGCTTGCGGGCTAGCGGGGGGACTAGCACAGATACGCAGTATTTT	CASSLRASGGTSTDTQYF
TRBD2	TRBV6-5	TRBJ2-7	many	TGTGCCAGCAGTTACGGCGGGGGGGCCTACGAGCAGTACTTC	CASSYGGGAYEQYF
-	TRBV11-2	TRBJ2-7	-	TGTGCCAGCAGCTTAGCCCCCCGACTCGAGCAGTACTTC	CASSLAPRLEQYF
-	TRBV6-5	TRBJ2-7	-	TGTGCCAGCAGTTACTCGATACGGGACCACGAGCAGTACTTC	CASSYSIRDHEQYF
TRBD1	TRBV2	TRBJ2-2	-	TGTGCCAGCAGTGTTAACAGGGGCGACACCGGGGAGCTGTTTTTT	CASSVNRGDTGELFF
TRBD1	TRBV10-1	TRBJ1-3	-	TGCGCCAGCAGTGAATGTTTGATTTGGGACAGGGAGGGAAACACCATATATTTT	CASSECLIWDREGNTIYF
-	TRBV5-1	TRBJ2-7	-	TGCGCCAGCAGCTTGGAGGCTAGCGTCAACGAGCAGTACTTC	CASSLEASVNEQYF
-	TRBV4-2	TRBJ2-7	-	TGTGCCAGCAGCCAAGACGGGGCGGGAACAGGCTACGAGCAGTACTTC	CASSQDGAGTGYEQYF
-	TRBV24-1	TRBJ1-2	once	TGTGCCACCAGTGACCAAAAGGGTACAGGGAGTAACTATGGCTACACCTTC	CATSDQKGTGSNYGYTF
-	TRBV2	TRBJ1-3	-	TGTGCCAGCAGTGCCAATGTGGGGGGAGGAAACACCATATATTTT	CASSANVGGGNTIYF
-	TRBV2	TRBJ1-5	-	TGTGCCAGCAGTGGGCAGGGACCTCAGCCCCAGCATTTT	CASSGQGPQPQHF
-	TRBV24-1	TRBJ1-5	-	TGTGCCACCAGTGATCCCGCCAGGGGAAATCAGCCCCAGCATTTT	CATSDPARGNQPQHF
-	TRBV12-3/TRBV12-4	TRBJ2-7	once	TGTGCCAGCAGCCTGGCAGAAATCCCCTACGAGCAGTACTTC	CASSLAEIPYEQYF
-	TRBV9	TRBJ2-7	-	TGTGCCAGCAGCGTAGATCCAGAGCCCTACGAGCAGTACTTC	CASSVDPEPYEQYF
-	TRBV6-5	TRBJ2-7	-	TGTGCCAGCACCATTACAGGGTCGGGCGAGCAGTACTTC	CASTITGSGEQYF
TRBD1	TRBV29-1	TRBJ2-7	few	TGCAGCGTGCGACAGGGGAACGAGCAGTACTTC	CSVRQGNEQYF
-	TRBV2	TRBJ2-7	-	TGTGCCAGCAGTGAACTAGCGGACAGCTCCTACGAGCAGTACTTC	CASSELADSSYEQYF
-	TRBV24-1	TRBJ2-3	-	TGTGCCACCAGCAGGGACGGCGTCGGAGATACGCAGTATTTT	CATSRDGVGDTQYF